This entry features one T cell receptor (beta chain) sequence. What it binds is not known. The data are from a study of cytomegalovirus exposure and HLA in healthy donors. Use of 60 Vbeta and 13 Jbeta primers characterized the PCR. Libraries were prepared by immunoSEQ multiplex PCR; TCRdb keeps only in-frame clonotypes and omits some of them. This table has 120,000 to 150,000 clones, around 81% appearing once. Study results and limitations: According to the study, roughly 180 TCR beta chains were cytomegalovirus-associated.

Sequencing was performed on PBMCs. The source is a male donor in good health and CMV-seronegative.

The CDR3 DNA reads as TGCAGCGTTGAAGATCTTGCAGTTATGAACACTGAAGCTTTCTTT. It codes for CSVEDLAVMNTEAFF. This rearrangement joins TRBV29-1 to TRBJ1-1; D not resolved. The CDR3 has 15 residues. Looked up from germline, CDR1 is SQVTM and CDR2 is ANQGSEA. The V and J ends lost 0 bases and 0 bases respectively, with 11 bases between them.